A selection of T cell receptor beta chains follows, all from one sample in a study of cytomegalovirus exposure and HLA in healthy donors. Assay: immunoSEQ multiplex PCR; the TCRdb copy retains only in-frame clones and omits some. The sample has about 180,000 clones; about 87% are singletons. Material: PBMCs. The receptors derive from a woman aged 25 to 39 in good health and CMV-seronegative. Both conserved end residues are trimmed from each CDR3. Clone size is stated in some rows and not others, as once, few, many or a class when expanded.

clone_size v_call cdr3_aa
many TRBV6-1 ASSEGTESTEAF
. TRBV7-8 ASEVSYEQY
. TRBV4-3 ASSHSQGALTEAF
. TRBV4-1 ASSQVQGFTGELF
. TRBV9 ASSVGGGGGSPLH
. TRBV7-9 ASSRNRANEQF
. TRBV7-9 ASSYLGTSQETQY
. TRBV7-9 ASSERGPYEQY
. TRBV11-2 ASSLEVQYEQY
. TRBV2 ASSDMYYTEAF
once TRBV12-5 ASGLSSYEQY
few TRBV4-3 ASSQELAGGYEQY
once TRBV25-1 ASSEPRGGANIQY
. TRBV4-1 ASSQVYTDTQY
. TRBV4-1 ASSHLDRNNEQF
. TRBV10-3 ATRGSSYEQY
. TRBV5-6 ASSIQGNSPLH